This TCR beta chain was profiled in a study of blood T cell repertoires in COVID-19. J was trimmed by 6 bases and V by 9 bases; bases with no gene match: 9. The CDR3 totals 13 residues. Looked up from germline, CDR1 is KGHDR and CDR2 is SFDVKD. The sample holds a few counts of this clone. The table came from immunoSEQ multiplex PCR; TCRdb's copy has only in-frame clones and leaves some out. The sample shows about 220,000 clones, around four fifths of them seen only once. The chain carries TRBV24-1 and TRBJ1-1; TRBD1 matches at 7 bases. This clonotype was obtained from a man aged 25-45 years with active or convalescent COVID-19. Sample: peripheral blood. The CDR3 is CATRSGQRPEAFF. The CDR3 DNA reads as TGTGCCACCCGATCGGGACAGAGACCTGAAGCTTTCTTT.